The 10 T cell receptor beta chains below were found in one sample sequenced in a study of T-cell memory formation after mild COVID-19. MiXCR was run by TCRdb on the 5' RACE reads, yielding one entry per CDR3 protein. The sample has 98,000 or so distinct CDR3 sequences, over 15% seen once. The source material was PBMCs or a T cell subset sorted from them (not recorded which). All receptors derive from a man aged 18 to 29 who had mild COVID-19 (a few samples of this study predate the infection). Cell type and time point are not known.

This rearrangement joins TRBV20-1 to TRBJ2-5; D might be TRBD2 (5 bases). CDR1 is DFQATT, CDR2 SNEGSKA, per germline (reference sequence). V lost 6 bases and J lost 8, with 10 bases in between. This CDR3 is built from 10 residues. CDR3 protein: CSARTPTQYF. DNA for the CDR3: TGCAGTGCCCGGACTCCTACCCAGTACTTC.

This clonotype has only a few counts. The V gene is TRBV28, the J gene TRBJ2-3, with 7 positions matching TRBD2. V lost 10 bases, J lost 6 bases, and 10 bases stayed unmatched. This CDR3 is 13 amino acids long. Per germline, CDR1 MDHEN and CDR2 SYDVKM. The CDR3 sequence: CANPEAGVDTQYF. The CDR3 nucleotides read TGTGCCAACCCAGAGGCGGGGGTTGATACGCAGTATTTT. The full variable domain, its missing parts supplied by reference TRBV28 and TRBJ2-3, is DVKVTQSSRYLVKRTGEKVFLECVQDMDHENMFWYRQDPGLGLRLIYFSYDVKMKEKGDIPEGYSVSREKKERFSLILESASTNQTSMYLCANPEAGVDTQYFGPGTRLTVL.

The chain recombines TRBV20-1 with TRBJ1-2, with D possibly being TRBD1 (5 bases). Per germline, CDR1 DFQATT and CDR2 SNEGSKA (reference sequence). This CDR3 is 14 amino acids long. Trimming cost V 3 bases and J 2 bases, with 13 bases left between them. For the CDR3, the DNA is TGCAGTGCTAGTGGGGCAGGGATGAACTATGGCTACACCTTC. Translating it yields CSASGAGMNYGYTF.

This clonotype has a handful of counts. The chain is built from TRBV4-3 and TRBJ2-3, with TRBD2 as a possible D gene (7 bases). V lost 0 bases, J lost 9 bases, and 22 bases lay in between. Per germline, CDR1 LGHNA and CDR2 YSLEER. There are 17 residues in the CDR3. The CDR3 nucleotides are TGCGCCAGCAGCCAAGATCAACCCGGGGGGCCTCTCACAACGCAGTATTTT. It encodes CASSQDQPGGPLTTQYF.

This clonotype occurred a few times. The genes are TRBV7-2 and TRBJ2-5, with 11 bases identical to TRBD2. Per the germline V gene, CDR1 is SGHTA and CDR2 is FQGNSA. The CDR3 is made up of 16 amino acids. The V and J ends lost 2 bases and 1 base, in that order; junction bases with no gene match: 3. CDR3 region: CASSLSLAGGQETQYF. The CDR3 bases are TGTGCCAGCAGCTTAAGCCTAGCGGGGGGCCAAGAGACCCAGTACTTC. Together with reference TRBV7-2 and TRBJ2-5, the CDR3 gives the full variable domain: GAGVSQSPSNKVTEKGKDVELRCDPISGHTALYWYRQSLGQGLEFLIYFQGNSAPDKSGLPSDRFSAERTGGSVSTLTIQRTQQEDSAVYLCASSLSLAGGQETQYFGPGTRLLVL.

V usage is TRBV29-1 and J usage is TRBJ2-3; TRBD1 aligns across 7 bases. CDR3 length: 15 amino acids. Trimming cost V 3 bases and J 0 bases; bases outside gene matches: 6. CDR1 and CDR2 (germline): SQVTM, ANQGSEA. The CDR3 region is CSVDFQGDSTDTQYF. In DNA, the CDR3 is TGCAGCGTTGATTTTCAGGGGGATAGCACAGATACGCAGTATTTT.

This clonotype was counted between two and nine times. The rearrangement joins TRBV30 to TRBJ2-3, with no clear D. The V gene lost 1 base and the J gene lost 5 bases, with 4 bases spanning the gap. The CDR3 extends over 11 amino acids. The germline gives CDR1 GTSNPN, CDR2 SVGIG (reference sequence). CDR3 in amino acids: CAWSDRDTQYF. The CDR3 DNA sequence: TGTGCCTGGAGTGATAGAGATACGCAGTATTTT.

This rearrangement joins TRBV12-3 or TRBV12-4 to TRBJ2-5; D call uncertain. This CDR3 has 12 amino acids. V shed 4 bases and J shed 3 bases, with 6 bases lying between them. The CDR3 region is CASSSQEETQYF. The CDR3 coding sequence is TGTGCCAGCAGTTCGCAAGAAGAGACCCAGTACTTC.

This chain connects TRBV20-1 to TRBJ2-3; perhaps TRBD1 as D (6 bases). Trimming removed 2 bases at V and 2 bases at J, with 14 bases between. Per germline, CDR1 DFQATT and CDR2 SNEGSKA (reference sequence). This CDR3 region has 15 residues. Here the CDR3 reads CSARSPGQTTDTQYF. For the CDR3, the DNA is TGCAGTGCTAGATCGCCGGGACAAACCACAGATACGCAGTATTTT.

The chain carries TRBV3-1 and TRBJ2-5, with a tentative D call TRBD1 (6 bases). Germline V lookup: CDR1 LGHDT, CDR2 YNNKEL (reference sequence). V was clipped by 0 bases and J by 6 bases, with 8 bases between them. The CDR3 covers 13 residues. The CDR3 reads CASSQDRGQTQYF. Written as DNA, the CDR3 is TGTGCCAGCAGCCAAGACAGGGGACAGACCCAGTACTTC.